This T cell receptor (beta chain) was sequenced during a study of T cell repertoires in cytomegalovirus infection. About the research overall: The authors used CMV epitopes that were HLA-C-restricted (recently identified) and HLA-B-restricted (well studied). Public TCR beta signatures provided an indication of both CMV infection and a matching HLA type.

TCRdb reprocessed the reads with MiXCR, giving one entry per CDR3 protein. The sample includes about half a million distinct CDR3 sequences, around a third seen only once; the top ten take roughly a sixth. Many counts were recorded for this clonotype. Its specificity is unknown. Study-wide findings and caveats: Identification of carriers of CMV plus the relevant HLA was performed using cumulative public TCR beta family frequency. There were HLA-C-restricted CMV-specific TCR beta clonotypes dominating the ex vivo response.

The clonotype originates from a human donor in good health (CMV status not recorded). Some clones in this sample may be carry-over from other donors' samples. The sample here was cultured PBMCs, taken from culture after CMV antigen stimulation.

DNA for the CDR3: TGTGCCAGCAGCTTACCTCGGACTACCAAAGAGACCCAGTACTTC. It codes for CASSLPRTTKETQYF. The rearrangement joins TRBV7-2 to TRBJ2-5; D is perhaps TRBD2 (6 bases). The CDR3 runs 15 residues. V lost 2 bases and J lost 3, with 13 bases in between. Looked up from germline, CDR1 is SGHTA and CDR2 is FQGNSA. Full variable domain (remainder filled in from reference TRBV7-2 and TRBJ2-5): GAGVSQSPSNKVTEKGKDVELRCDPISGHTALYWYRQSLGQGLEFLIYFQGNSAPDKSGLPSDRFSAERTGGSVSTLTIQRTQQEDSAVYLCASSLPRTTKETQYFGPGTRLLVL.